This entry lists 17 T cell receptor beta chains sequenced from one sample in a study of blood T cell repertoires in COVID-19 (dated by TCRdb to about 2020). Libraries were made using the immunoSEQ multiplex PCR assay. In its TCRdb copy, this immuneACCESS table keeps in-frame sequences only and misses some clones. Where compared with another copy, unresolved V genes explain less than half of these, and the others have no known cause. The sample table records some 200,000 clones; around 76% of these occur just once. Clones ranked in the top ten supply roughly 8.8% of the sample. Source material: peripheral blood. The receptors were sampled from a woman between 45 and 65 years old with active or convalescent COVID-19.

This chain joins TRBV28 and TRBJ2-1; D is possibly TRBD2 (7 bases). This CDR3 spans 15 amino acids. Trimming shortened V by 2 bases and J by 9 bases, and 17 bases separated the two germline ends. Germline V gene sequence: CDR1 MDHEN, CDR2 SYDVKM. CDR3 sequence reads: CASSLPTGGGVEQFF. CDR3 bases: TGTGCCAGCAGTTTACCCACGGGCGGGGGCGTTGAGCAGTTCTTC.

The rearrangement uses TRBV6-5 and TRBJ1-5; D gene uncertain. Germline V lookup: CDR1 MNHEY, CDR2 SVGAGI. The CDR3 consists of 13 residues. With 6 bases removed from V and 0 bases from J, the gap between germline ends came to 6 bases. In DNA, the CDR3 is TGTGCCAGCAGCGGGAATAGCAATCAGCCCCAGCATTTT. Protein: CASSGNSNQPQHF.

The rearrangement joins TRBV3-1 (or the pseudogene TRBV3-2) to TRBJ2-7; D is undetermined. The V and J ends lost 1 base and 5 bases respectively, with 15 bases between them. Germline values: CDR1 LGHDT, CDR2 YNNKEL (reference sequence). CDR3 length equals 15 residues. Here the CDR3 reads CASSQVALVSNEQYF. CDR3 nucleotide sequence: TGTGCCAGCAGCCAAGTTGCTTTAGTTTCTAACGAGCAGTACTTC.

The V and J genes are TRBV2 and TRBJ2-4, with 13 bases that match TRBD2. After removal of 6 bases from V and 9 bases from J, the junction contained 14 bases not matched to a gene. The germline CDR1 and CDR2 sequences are SNHLY and FYNNEI. The CDR3 runs 17 residues. The CDR3 region has the DNA TGTGCCAGCAGCGGTGGACTAGCGGGAGCTTCCGGGGGCATTCAGTACTTC. Its translation: CASSGGLAGASGGIQYF.

The CDR3: CASSLYRDRVRGPEKLFF. DNA of the CDR3: TGTGCCAGCAGCTTGTACCGGGACAGGGTGCGGGGTCCTGAAAAACTGTTTTTT. The J gene is TRBJ1-4, the V gene TRBV7-2; the match to TRBD1 covers 9 bases. Unmatched junction bases numbered 15, after V lost 3 bases and J lost 7 bases. Per the germline V gene, CDR1 is SGHTA and CDR2 is FQGNSA. The CDR3 sequence is 18 residues long.

The chain uses TRBV19 and TRBJ1-5; TRBD1 might be the D (5 bases). The germline CDR1 and CDR2 sequences are LNHDA and SQIVND (reference sequence). The CDR3 covers 15 residues. V was pared by 11 bases and J by 5 bases, with 22 bases between. Here the CDR3 DNA reads TGTGCCCCGGGACCGGGGGGGGTATTCGATCAGCCCCAGCATTTT. Protein: CAPGPGGVFDQPQHF.

The chain combines TRBV29-1 with TRBJ2-2, with TRBD1 matching over 10 bases. CDR3 length equals 14 residues. In germline, CDR1 is SQVTM, CDR2 ANQGSEA. The trim removed 7 bases at V and 2 bases at J, leaving 4 bases unmatched. Here the CDR3 reads CSGGTGVNTGELFF. DNA of the CDR3: TGCAGCGGTGGGACAGGGGTAAACACCGGGGAGCTGTTTTTT.

This clone has a handful of counts. This sequence joins TRBV29-1 and TRBJ2-5, with D possibly being TRBD2 (5 bases). Germline-derived CDR1 and CDR2 are SQVTM and ANQGSEA. The CDR3 has 12 amino acids. V shed 6 bases and J shed 3 bases, with 11 bases lying between them. As DNA, the CDR3 is TGCAGCGTACGGGGTAGCGAAGAGACCCAGTACTTC. This codes for CSVRGSEETQYF.

This sequence joins TRBV11-2 and TRBJ2-5; 14 bases agree with TRBD2. Trimming took 4 bases from V and 1 from J; bases not matched to a gene: 2. CDR1 and CDR2 from the germline V gene are SGHAT and FQNNGV. This CDR3 spans 16 amino acids. This CDR3 is CASSWTSGGLQETQYF. Written as DNA, the CDR3 is TGTGCCAGCAGCTGGACTAGCGGGGGGCTCCAAGAGACCCAGTACTTC. Full variable domain (outside the CDR3, taken from reference TRBV11-2 and TRBJ2-5): EAGVAQSPRYKIIEKRQSVAFWCNPISGHATLYWYQQILGQGPKLLIQFQNNGVVDDSQLPKDRFSAERLKGVDSTLKIQPAKLEDSAVYLCASSWTSGGLQETQYFGPGTRLLVL.

The CDR3 DNA follows: TGTGCCATCAGTGAGGCTAGCGGACTACCATACGAGCAGTACTTC. This translates into CAISEASGLPYEQYF. The rearrangement links TRBV10-3 to TRBJ2-7; 7 bases fit TRBD2. Germline values: CDR1 ENHRY, CDR2 SYGVKD. The CDR3 sequence is 15 residues long. V lost 2 bases to trimming and J lost 4 bases; unmatched junction nucleotides: 8.

The rearrangement joins TRBV6-2 or TRBV6-3 to TRBJ2-1; the match to TRBD2 covers 9 bases. The V gene end was trimmed by 4 bases and the J gene end by 6 bases; junction bases not matched to a gene: 13. CDR1 and CDR2 from the germline V gene are MNHEY and SVGEGT. This CDR3 comprises 17 residues. CDR3 sequence (DNA): TGTGCCAGCAGTTCCCTCTCGGGGAGCGGGGGGCCCAATGAGCAGTTCTTC. It is translated as CASSSLSGSGGPNEQFF.

The gene calls are TRBV5-6 and TRBJ2-7, with 10 bases that match TRBD1. The germline V gene has CDR1 SGHDT and CDR2 YYEEEE. CDR3 length: 14 residues. Trimming cost V 5 bases and J 5 bases; bases outside gene matches: 7. The CDR3 protein is CASRRQGAANEQYF. In nucleotides, the CDR3 is TGTGCCAGCAGACGACAGGGGGCGGCCAACGAGCAGTACTTC.

The chain joins TRBV6-6 to TRBJ2-3; TRBD2 aligns across 8 bases. J lost 6 bases, V lost 8 bases, and 10 bases had no gene match. Germline V gene sequence: CDR1 MNHNY, CDR2 SVGAGI (reference sequence). The CDR3 loop spans 14 amino acids. CDR3 sequence (DNA): TGTGCCAGCGGAGAGCGGGGGATGGGGGATACGCAGTATTTT. The encoded protein is CASGERGMGDTQYF.

This clone has a single count. The chain is built from TRBV20-1 and TRBJ2-1; 9 nucleotides agree with TRBD2. This CDR3 comprises 15 residues. Germline V gene data show CDR1 as DFQATT and CDR2 as SNEGSKA (reference sequence). V trimming: 3 bases; J trimming: 7 bases; junction bases outside the gene matches: 10. Here the CDR3 DNA reads TGCAGTGCTAGTATAGCGGGAGCTCTTGTGAATGAGCAGTTCTTC. Translation: CSASIAGALVNEQFF.

This CDR3 reads CASSLDTGRTQYF. The DNA of the CDR3 is TGTGCCAGCAGCTTAGACACGGGAAGGACCCAGTACTTC. V and J are TRBV11-2 and TRBJ2-5, with D maybe TRBD2 (5 bases). This CDR3 has 13 amino acids. Germline V gene sequence: CDR1 SGHAT, CDR2 FQNNGV. With 0 bases removed from V and 7 bases from J, the gap between germline ends came to 9 bases.

J is TRBJ1-3 and V is TRBV4-3; D not certain. The germline V gene encodes CDR1 LGHNA and CDR2 YSLEER. V lost 4 bases to trimming and J lost 4 bases, with 11 bases between them. This CDR3 has 14 residues. The CDR3, as DNA: TGCGCCAGCAGCCGAGGCCAAGAGGGAAACACCATATATTTT. Protein: CASSRGQEGNTIYF.

This chain uses TRBV6-5 with TRBJ2-3; 9 bases fit TRBD2. V lost 6 bases and J lost 0; bases outside the gene matches: 4. The CDR3 is made up of 15 amino acids. In germline, CDR1 is MNHEY, CDR2 SVGAGI. The CDR3 DNA follows: TGTGCCAGCAGGCTAGCGGGGTCTAGCACAGATACGCAGTATTTT. This encodes CASRLAGSSTDTQYF.